These 21 T cell receptor beta chains originate from one sample sequenced in a study of cytomegalovirus exposure and HLA in healthy donors. 13 Jbeta primers and 60 Vbeta primers were used for the PCR. TCRdb keeps only in-frame clones here, not all; method: immunoSEQ multiplex PCR. The table shows about 120,000 clones, with about 80% occurring only once. Sequencing input: PBMCs. Receptors were obtained from a woman aged 45 to 65 in good health and CMV-seronegative.

This clone was recorded once. The chain has TRBV6-6 and TRBJ2-7; 9 nucleotides align to TRBD1. Per the germline V gene, CDR1 is MNHNY and CDR2 is SVGAGI (reference sequence). The CDR3 runs to 13 residues. The junction had 6 bases not matched to a gene; V was cut back by 8 bases and J by 4 bases. This chain's CDR3 is CASGQGFFYEQYF. As DNA, the CDR3 is TGTGCCAGCGGACAGGGGTTCTTTTACGAGCAGTACTTC.

This clone was picked up a small number of times. The identical CDR3 is also encoded by other nucleotide sequences in the sample. The rearrangement uses TRBV7-6 and TRBJ2-1, with a possible D match to TRBD1 (5 bases). V dropped 3 bases and J dropped 7 bases, with 7 bases sitting between them. Germline lookup yields CDR1 SGHVS and CDR2 FNYEAQ. This CDR3 has 12 residues. Here the CDR3 reads CASSFTGNEQFF. In nucleotides, the CDR3 is TGTGCCAGCAGCTTTACAGGAAATGAGCAGTTCTTC. The full variable domain, completed using reference TRBV7-6 and TRBJ2-1, is GAGVSQSPRYKVTKRGQDVALRCDPISGHVSLYWYRQALGQGPEFLTYFNYEAQQDKSGLPNDRFSAERPEGSISTLTIQRTEQRDSAMYRCASSFTGNEQFFGPGTRLTVL.

This clone appeared once. The genes are TRBV9 and TRBJ2-5, with 8 bases fitting TRBD2. V was pared by 0 bases and J by 5 bases, with 6 bases of the junction left unmatched. Germline V gene sequence: CDR1 SGDLS, CDR2 YYNGEE. The CDR3 contains 15 residues. This CDR3 reads CASSVAGGPSETQYF. CDR3 nucleotides: TGTGCCAGCAGCGTAGCGGGAGGGCCTTCCGAGACCCAGTACTTC.

V and J are TRBV7-2 and TRBJ2-3; 8 nucleotides line up with TRBD2. This CDR3 is 15 amino acids long. V lost 5 bases to trimming and J lost 5 bases; unmatched junction nucleotides: 9. Germline CDR1 and CDR2: SGHTA and FQGNSA. This CDR3 reads CASSAGTRGGDTQYF. CDR3 DNA sequence: TGTGCCAGCAGCGCGGGGACTAGAGGCGGAGATACGCAGTATTTT.

The chain joins TRBV4-1 to TRBJ2-1, with D possibly matching TRBD2 (5 bases). This CDR3 is built from 17 residues. From germline, CDR1 is MGHRA and CDR2 YSYEKL. The germline V and J ends were trimmed by 0 bases and 0 bases, with 12 bases remaining between them. The CDR3 DNA is TGCGCCAGCAGCCAAGACCCTCCTAGCAGCTCCTACAATGAGCAGTTCTTC. It encodes CASSQDPPSSSYNEQFF.

The J gene is TRBJ2-7, the V gene TRBV2; D is ambiguous. The CDR3 runs to 18 residues. V was shortened by 6 bases and J by 3 bases, with 27 bases between the two germline ends. Germline-derived CDR1 and CDR2 are SNHLY and FYNNEI. The CDR3 sequence: CASSGSEPKHRNHYEQYF. CDR3 sequence (DNA): TGTGCCAGCAGCGGGTCTGAACCGAAACACCGGAATCACTACGAGCAGTACTTC.

The rearrangement uses TRBV29-1 and TRBJ2-3; D gene ambiguous. The CDR3 extends over 15 amino acids. CDR1 is SQVTM, CDR2 ANQGSEA, per germline. V was trimmed by 4 bases and J by 0 bases, leaving 14 bases between them. The CDR3 bases are TGCAGCGTTGTTTTTGAGGTACCGAGCACAGATACGCAGTATTTT. It specifies CSVVFEVPSTDTQYF.

The chain combines TRBV19 with TRBJ2-3, with 10 bases identical to TRBD1. CDR3 size: 16 residues. Germline loops: CDR1 LNHDA, CDR2 SQIVND (reference sequence). The junction had 5 bases not matched to a gene; V was cut back by 5 bases and J by 0 bases. This CDR3 reads CASSGTGVTSTDTQYF. The DNA for the CDR3 is TGTGCCAGTAGTGGGACAGGGGTTACTAGCACAGATACGCAGTATTTT.

The DNA for the CDR3 is TGCGCCAGCAGCCAAGATCGCGGGACTAGCTCCTACAATGAGCAGTTCTTC. This encodes CASSQDRGTSSYNEQFF. The genes are TRBV4-1 and TRBJ2-1; TRBD2 aligns across 8 bases. CDR1 MGHRA and CDR2 YSYEKL come from the germline V gene. The CDR3 is 17 residues long. J lost 0 bases, V lost 0 bases, and 4 bases had no gene match.

The chain recombines TRBV15 with TRBJ1-5; 10 bases map to TRBD1. The ends lost 3 bases at V and 6 bases at J; junction bases unmatched: 5. CDR3 length: 15 amino acids. Germline CDR1 reads LNHNV; CDR2 reads YYDKDF (reference sequence). CDR3 DNA sequence: TGTGCCACCAGCAGTGGGACAGGGGCGGGTCAGCCCCAGCATTTT. Translation: CATSSGTGAGQPQHF.

This chain links TRBV5-4 with TRBJ2-5; D may be TRBD2 (6 bases). Near its end, the DNA agrees better with TRBJ2-7, so the J call may be wrong. Germline CDR1 and CDR2: SGHNT and YYREEE (reference sequence). This CDR3 spans 15 amino acids. The CDR3 here is CASSFIGSGSYEQYF. The CDR3 nucleotides read TGTGCCAGCAGCTTTATCGGGAGCGGTTCCTACGAGCAGTACTTC.

The chain is built from TRBV21-1 and TRBJ1-2. TRBV21-1 is an annotated pseudogene. The CDR3 contains 13 residues. CDR3 residues: CASTPRVGRGYTF. Written as DNA, the CDR3 is TGTGCCAGCACCCCCCGGGTGGGTCGTGGCTACACCTTC.

The chain has TRBV27 and TRBJ2-7, with D perhaps matching TRBD2 (5 bases). Germline CDR1 and CDR2: MNHEY and SMNVEV (reference sequence). CDR3 length: 13 amino acids. Trimming removed 5 bases at V and 2 bases at J, with 10 bases between. The CDR3 spells CASSRGSAYEQYF. The CDR3 DNA follows: TGTGCCAGCAGTCGGGGAAGCGCCTACGAGCAGTACTTC.

The chain recombines TRBV11-2 with TRBJ1-1, with TRBD1 as a possible D gene (6 bases). Per germline, CDR1 SGHAT and CDR2 FQNNGV. The CDR3 length is 14 residues. With 7 bases removed from V and 3 bases from J, the gap between germline ends came to 15 bases. DNA of the CDR3: TGTGCCAGCAAGGCCGGAGGACAGCACACTGAAGCTTTCTTT. It encodes CASKAGGQHTEAFF. Complete variable domain (other parts from reference TRBV11-2 and TRBJ1-1): EAGVAQSPRYKIIEKRQSVAFWCNPISGHATLYWYQQILGQGPKLLIQFQNNGVVDDSQLPKDRFSAERLKGVDSTLKIQPAKLEDSAVYLCASKAGGQHTEAFFGQGTRLTVV.

The V and J genes are TRBV5-8 and TRBJ2-7; D is possibly TRBD1 (6 bases). Per germline, CDR1 SGHTS and CDR2 YDEGEE. The germline V and J ends were trimmed by 0 bases and 4 bases, with 14 bases remaining between them. CDR3 size: 15 residues. The CDR3 nucleotides are TGTGCCAGCAGCTTGGTGGGGGACACCAAATACGAGCAGTACTTC. The encoded protein is CASSLVGDTKYEQYF.

The V gene is TRBV7-8, the J gene TRBJ2-5; D remains ambiguous. The CDR3 runs 13 residues. Trimming shortened V by 3 bases and J by 2 bases, and 7 bases separated the two germline ends. Germline lookup yields CDR1 SGHVS and CDR2 FQNEAQ. The CDR3 spells CASSLSRQETQYF. DNA of the CDR3: TGTGCCAGCAGCTTGTCCAGACAAGAGACCCAGTACTTC.

The chain uses TRBV4-1 and TRBJ2-3; TRBD2 aligns across 10 bases. The CDR3 is 18 amino acids. The V gene end was trimmed by 5 bases and the J gene end by 5 bases; junction bases not matched to a gene: 16. Germline CDR1 is MGHRA and CDR2 is YSYEKL. In DNA form, the CDR3 reads TGCGCCAGCAGCTCCCGACTGCCCAGCGGGAGGGCCGGAGATACGCAGTATTTT. Amino acid sequence: CASSSRLPSGRAGDTQYF.

The CDR3 here is CASSSLAVSYNEQFF. CDR3 nucleotide sequence: TGTGCCAGCAGCTCTCTAGCTGTTTCTTACAATGAGCAGTTCTTC. V is TRBV7-3 and J is TRBJ2-1, with a tentative D call TRBD2 (5 bases). The CDR3 consists of 15 residues. Between the trimmed V and J ends, which lost 4 bases and 4 bases, there was a span of 14 bases. The germline gives CDR1 SGHTA, CDR2 FQGTGA.

This chain links TRBV27 with TRBJ2-3, with TRBD2 matching 10 bases. V shed 7 bases and J 8 bases; nucleotides not matched to a gene: 6. Germline loops: CDR1 MNHEY, CDR2 SMNVEV (reference sequence). This CDR3 is 13 amino acids long. CDR3 region: CASIAGGWGTQYF. The CDR3 DNA reads as TGTGCCAGCATAGCGGGAGGATGGGGTACGCAGTATTTT.

This sequence joins TRBV5-6 and TRBJ2-3; 7 bases map to TRBD2. Germline CDR1 is SGHDT and CDR2 is YYEEEE. Trimming at V came to 4 bases and at J to 1 base, leaving 9 bases not matched to a gene. This CDR3 contains 16 residues. CDR3 nucleotides: TGTGCCAGCAGCCCCCGACTAGCTTTGGGCACAGATACGCAGTATTTT. This gives the protein CASSPRLALGTDTQYF. The variable domain in full, with the rest retrieved from reference TRBV5-6 and TRBJ2-3, is DAGVTQSPTHLIKTRGQQVTLRCSPKSGHDTVSWYQQALGQGPQFIFQYYEEEERQRGNFPDRFSGHQFPNYSSELNVNALLLGDSALYLCASSPRLALGTDTQYFGPGTRLTVL.

The chain recombines TRBV9 with TRBJ2-7, with 8 bases aligning to TRBD2. J lost 7 bases, V lost 4 bases, and 13 bases had no gene match. The CDR3 has 15 amino acids. From germline, CDR1 is SGDLS and CDR2 YYNGEE. CDR3: CASSPQDKVAGEQYF. The DNA for the CDR3 is TGTGCCAGCAGCCCTCAGGACAAGGTAGCGGGAGAGCAGTACTTC.